These 10 T cell receptor beta chains were sequenced from one sample in a study of T cells in Graves' hyperthyroidism and ophthalmopathy. RNA transcripts gave rise to amplified TCR beta CDR3 regions. Using the HTBI primer set, a first-round RT-PCR was run on the TCR CDR3. TCRdb redid the calling of the multiplex PCR reads with MiXCR, one entry per CDR3 protein. Among about 600,000 distinct CDR3 sequences, 12% to 15% were seen once, and the ten largest hold over 6%. Sequencing was performed on blood. The receptor set was obtained from a young woman with Graves' ophthalmopathy.

This clonotype has ten or more counts. This chain uses TRBV10-3 with TRBJ2-5, with D perhaps TRBD1 (5 bases). V was pared by 6 bases and J by 0 bases, with 8 bases between. The CDR3 is 13 amino acids. Germline V CDR1 and CDR2: ENHRY, SYGVKD. CDR3 coding DNA: TGTGCCATCAGGGGGCCTGACCAAGAGACCCAGTACTTC. This codes for CAIRGPDQETQYF.

The chain links TRBV27 to TRBJ2-7, with 10 bases fitting TRBD2. CDR3 length: 20 amino acids. Germline lookup yields CDR1 MNHEY and CDR2 SMNVEV (reference sequence). Trimming removed 4 bases from V and 3 bases from J; junction bases left unmatched: 21. The CDR3 protein is CASSSAWFSSRLAGDYEQYF. CDR3 bases: TGTGCCAGCAGTTCAGCTTGGTTTTCTTCCAGGCTAGCGGGAGACTACGAGCAGTACTTC.

Only a few counts were recorded for this clonotype. The chain couples TRBV4-1 to TRBJ2-7; weak D call: TRBD2 (5 bases). V was shortened by 4 bases and J by 5 bases, with 15 bases between the two germline ends. This CDR3 is 14 amino acids long. Germline V gene lookup returns CDR1 MGHRA and CDR2 YSYEKL. CDR3 protein: CASSPSGSSHEQYF. CDR3 bases: TGCGCCAGCAGCCCAAGCGGCAGCAGCCACGAGCAGTACTTC.

V gene TRBV5-6 combines with J gene TRBJ2-1; D is unclear. The ends were cut back, 4 bases at V and 9 bases at J, with 8 bases in the middle. CDR1 and CDR2 (germline): SGHDT, YYEEEE. The CDR3 totals 11 residues. CDR3 in amino acids: CASSGLIEQFF. CDR3 DNA sequence: TGTGCCAGCAGCGGCCTGATTGAGCAGTTCTTC.

This clonotype was detected ten times or more. Here the CDR3 DNA reads TGTGCCAGCAGCCACCTAAAGACCCAGGGACCCTACGAGCAGTACTTC. Translating it yields CASSHLKTQGPYEQYF. The chain carries TRBV6-2 or TRBV6-3 and TRBJ2-7; tentatively, D is TRBD1 or TRBD2 (5 bases each). Germline assignment: CDR1 MNHEY and CDR2 SVGEGT. With 6 bases removed from V and 2 bases from J, the gap between germline ends came to 20 bases. This CDR3 region has 16 residues.

This clonotype was recorded at least ten times. The chain links TRBV12-3 or TRBV12-4 to TRBJ2-5; 7 nucleotides line up with TRBD1. This CDR3 comprises 13 residues. The trim removed 5 bases at V and 5 bases at J, leaving 5 bases unmatched. CDR3 loop: CASSRGGPETQYF. The CDR3 DNA reads as TGTGCCAGCAGTAGAGGGGGCCCGGAGACCCAGTACTTC.

This clonotype was picked up many times. V usage is TRBV5-5 and J usage is TRBJ1-2; D not certain. The V end was cut by 1 base, the J end by 5 bases, with 12 bases between. The CDR3 has 14 amino acids. Germline loops: CDR1 SGHKS, CDR2 YYEKEE (reference sequence). The CDR3 loop is CASSLLDVNYGYTF. DNA of the CDR3: TGTGCCAGCAGCTTGTTGGACGTCAATTATGGCTACACCTTC.

The chain carries TRBV28 and TRBJ2-3; no reliable D call. Germline CDR1 is MDHEN and CDR2 is SYDVKM. CDR3 size: 14 residues. V lost 3 bases and J lost 1, with 8 bases in between. The CDR3 spells CASSLQIGTDTQYF. Here the CDR3 DNA reads TGTGCCAGCAGTTTGCAGATTGGCACAGATACGCAGTATTTT.

This chain uses TRBV7-9 with TRBJ1-3, with D uncertain. Germline V gene lookup returns CDR1 SEHNR and CDR2 FQNEAQ (reference sequence). The V end lost 4 bases, the J end lost 9 bases, and 10 bases lay between the germline ends. The CDR3 has 12 amino acids. The CDR3 spells CASSSNRVTIYF. CDR3 bases: TGTGCCAGCAGCTCCAACCGGGTCACCATATATTTT. The whole variable domain, remainder taken from reference TRBV7-9 and TRBJ1-3, is DTGVSQNPRHKITKRGQNVTFRCDPISEHNRLYWYRQTLGQGPEFLTYFQNEAQLEKSRLLSDRFSAERPKGSFSTLEIQRTEQGDSAMYLCASSSNRVTIYFGEGSWLTVV.

This clonotype was detected only a few times. The V gene is TRBV19, the J gene TRBJ1-5; 10 bases are a match to TRBD1. V lost 6 bases to trimming and J lost 2 bases; unmatched junction nucleotides: 7. CDR3 length equals 16 residues. Germline V CDR1 and CDR2: LNHDA, SQIVND (reference sequence). CDR3 region: CASSKTGGSRNQPQHF. The CDR3 DNA reads as TGTGCCAGTAGCAAGACAGGGGGCTCCCGCAATCAGCCCCAGCATTTT.